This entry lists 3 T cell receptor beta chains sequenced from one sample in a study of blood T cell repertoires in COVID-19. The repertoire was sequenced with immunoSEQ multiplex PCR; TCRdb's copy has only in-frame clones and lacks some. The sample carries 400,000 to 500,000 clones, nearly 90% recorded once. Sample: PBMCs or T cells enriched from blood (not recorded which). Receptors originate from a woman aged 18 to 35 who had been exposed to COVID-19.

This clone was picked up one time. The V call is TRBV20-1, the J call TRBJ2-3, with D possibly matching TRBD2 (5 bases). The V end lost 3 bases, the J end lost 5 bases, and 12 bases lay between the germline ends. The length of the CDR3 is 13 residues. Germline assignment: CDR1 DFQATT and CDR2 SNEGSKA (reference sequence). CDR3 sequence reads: CSASRGRGDTQYF. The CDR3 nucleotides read TGCAGTGCTAGTAGAGGGCGAGGAGATACGCAGTATTTT.

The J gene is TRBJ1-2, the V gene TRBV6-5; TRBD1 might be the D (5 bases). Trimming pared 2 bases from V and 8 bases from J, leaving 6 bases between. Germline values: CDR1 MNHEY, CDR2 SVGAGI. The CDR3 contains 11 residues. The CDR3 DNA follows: TGTGCCAGCAGTTACCGGGGGGGCTACACCTTC. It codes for CASSYRGGYTF.

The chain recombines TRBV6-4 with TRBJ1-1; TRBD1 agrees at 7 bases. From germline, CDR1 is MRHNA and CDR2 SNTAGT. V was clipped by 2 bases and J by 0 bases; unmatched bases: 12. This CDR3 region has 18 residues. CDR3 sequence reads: CASSDAIYRGRMNTEAFF. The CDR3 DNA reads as TGTGCCAGCAGTGACGCAATTTACAGGGGAAGGATGAACACTGAAGCTTTCTTT.